These 22 T cell receptor beta chains share one sample of origin, sequenced in a study of T cells in Graves' hyperthyroidism and ophthalmopathy. What was amplified from RNA transcripts were TCR beta CDR3 regions. An initial round of RT-PCR targeting the TCR CDR3 relied on the HTBI primer set. TCRdb processed the multiplex PCR reads anew with MiXCR; each CDR3 protein has one entry. The sample contains around 390,000 distinct CDR3 sequences, around 13% of which appear only once. Sequences were obtained from blood. Receptors were obtained from a woman between 25 and 40 years old with Graves' ophthalmopathy.

This clonotype was recorded many times. The DNA of the CDR3 is TGCAGTGCTAGTAACGCTAGATCCTACGAGCAGTACTTC. Translation: CSASNARSYEQYF. The chain employs TRBV20-1 and TRBJ2-7, with unresolved D. Germline V gene data show CDR1 as DFQATT and CDR2 as SNEGSKA (reference sequence). The CDR3 totals 13 residues. V was pared by 3 bases and J by 1 base, with 10 bases between.

Notes on this clonotype: This sequence may be a read error, since a much larger clone differs from it by one base. The V gene is TRBV10-2, the J gene TRBJ2-1, with a tentative D call TRBD2 (5 bases). The CDR3 totals 13 residues. The germline CDR1 and CDR2 sequences are WSHSY and SAAADI. The CDR3 spells CASRWVDYNEPFF. The CDR3, as DNA: TGCGCCAGCAGATGGGTAGACTACAATGAGCCGTTCTTC.

This clonotype appeared many times. The chain recombines TRBV2 with TRBJ2-5, with D uncertain. V gave up 5 bases and J gave up 5 bases, with 12 bases separating them. The germline V gene has CDR1 SNHLY and CDR2 FYNNEI. This CDR3 spans 13 amino acids. DNA of the CDR3: TGTGCCAGCAGTTACATAGGTTACGAGACCCAGTACTTC. Residues: CASSYIGYETQYF.

This clonotype was seen ten or more times. The chain recombines TRBV28 with TRBJ1-2, with D maybe TRBD1 (5 bases). V dropped 5 bases and J dropped 4 bases, with 14 bases sitting between them. Germline V gives CDR1 MDHEN, CDR2 SYDVKM. The CDR3 is 14 residues long. The CDR3 is CASSDPQVVYGYTF. CDR3 nucleotides: TGTGCCAGCAGTGACCCACAGGTTGTCTATGGCTACACCTTC.

This clonotype has a count of ten or more. The chain is built from TRBV7-2 and TRBJ2-1; no reliable D call. Germline lookup yields CDR1 SGHTA and CDR2 FQGNSA. Trimming took off 1 base at V and 8 bases at J, with 12 bases between the two ends. There are 14 residues in the CDR3. The CDR3 spells CASSLDRSADEQFF. CDR3 DNA: TGTGCCAGCAGCTTAGACCGGTCGGCGGATGAGCAGTTCTTC.

V is TRBV18 and J is TRBJ1-1; TRBD1 is a possible D gene (6 bases). This CDR3 contains 13 residues. CDR1 is KGHSH, CDR2 LQKENI, per germline. V was pared by 6 bases and J by 1 base, with 9 bases between. The CDR3 DNA sequence: TGTGCCAGCTCGGAGGGACAGAACACTGAAGCTTTCTTT. Translation gives CASSEGQNTEAFF.

This clonotype was seen at least ten times. The V and J genes are TRBV28 and TRBJ2-3; a weak D match, TRBD1 (6 bases). The germline V and J ends were trimmed by 6 bases and 1 base, with 11 bases remaining between them. Germline CDR1 is MDHEN and CDR2 is SYDVKM. This CDR3 has 14 amino acids. CDR3 sequence reads: CASSPTGRTDTQYF. The CDR3 bases are TGTGCCAGCAGCCCGACAGGCCGCACAGATACGCAGTATTTT.

The chain couples TRBV19 to TRBJ2-2; a possible D gene is TRBD1 (5 bases). Trimming shortened V by 2 bases and J by 5 bases, and 15 bases separated the two germline ends. Germline V CDR1 and CDR2: LNHDA, SQIVND (reference sequence). The CDR3 is 16 amino acids. The CDR3 region is CASSIKTGALTGELFF. CDR3 nucleotide sequence: TGTGCCAGTAGTATAAAAACAGGTGCCCTAACCGGGGAGCTGTTTTTT.

The chain uses TRBV7-2 and TRBJ2-6; 7 nucleotides align to TRBD2. J gave up 0 bases and V 2 bases, and 10 bases lay outside the gene matches. Germline CDR1 SGHTA, CDR2 FQGNSA. This CDR3 comprises 19 residues. CDR3 DNA sequence: TGTGCCAGCAGCTTACGGTTTGGCGGGGGATCCTCTGGGGCCAACGTCCTGACTTTC. Translating it yields CASSLRFGGGSSGANVLTF. Filled out from reference TRBV7-2 and TRBJ2-6, the complete variable domain reads GAGVSQSPSNKVTEKGKDVELRCDPISGHTALYWYRQSLGQGLEFLIYFQGNSAPDKSGLPSDRFSAERTGGSVSTLTIQRTQQEDSAVYLCASSLRFGGGSSGANVLTFGAGSRLTVL.

This clonotype was counted many times. This chain joins TRBV20-1 and TRBJ2-1; D not resolved. This CDR3 has 18 residues. CDR1 DFQATT and CDR2 SNEGSKA come from the germline V gene (reference sequence). The germline V and J ends were trimmed by 0 bases and 1 base, with 19 bases remaining between them. The CDR3 region is CSARDRSPLVGSYNEQFF. Here the CDR3 DNA reads TGCAGTGCTAGAGATCGTAGTCCGCTCGTTGGTTCCTACAATGAGCAGTTCTTC.

This clonotype was picked up many times. This sequence joins TRBV2 and TRBJ2-7, with TRBD1 matching 9 bases. This CDR3 region has 12 residues. The V gene's germline CDR1 is SNHLY and CDR2 FYNNEI. V shed 7 bases, J shed 4 bases, and the junction held 2 bases outside the gene matches. The CDR3 protein is CASTGQGYEQYF. CDR3 bases: TGTGCCAGCACTGGACAGGGGTACGAGCAGTACTTC.

This clonotype was recorded at least ten times. This chain uses TRBV7-2 with TRBJ2-3; no clear D gene. This CDR3 is 15 amino acids long. The germline V gene encodes CDR1 SGHTA and CDR2 FQGNSA. Trimming removed 0 bases from V and 4 bases from J, with 11 bases in between. CDR3 in DNA: TGTGCCAGCAGCTTAGCGGGAAGCCCGGCAGATACGCAGTATTTT. Encoded protein: CASSLAGSPADTQYF.

The CDR3, as DNA: TGTGCCACCAGCAGGTCGGACATTCTGAATTCTGGTACTGAGCAGTTCTTC. Its protein product is CATSRSDILNSGTEQFF. V usage is TRBV15 and J usage is TRBJ2-1; tentative D call: TRBD1 (5 bases). The CDR3 is made up of 17 amino acids. The germline V gene has CDR1 LNHNV and CDR2 YYDKDF (reference sequence). V was trimmed by 3 bases and J by 9 bases, leaving 24 bases between them.

This clonotype has a handful of counts. The gene calls are TRBV12-3 or TRBV12-4 and TRBJ1-3, with D tentatively TRBD1 (6 bases). Trimming shortened V by 3 bases and J by 9 bases, and 12 bases separated the two germline ends. This CDR3 is 13 amino acids long. CDR3 bases: TGTGCCAGCAGTTTTAGCTCCAGGGGCACCATATATTTT. This sequence encodes CASSFSSRGTIYF.

This clonotype came up many times. The CDR3 reads CSADTTGRGTDTQYF. The CDR3 DNA reads TGCAGTGCGGATACCACGGGGCGCGGCACAGATACGCAGTATTTT. The rearrangement uses TRBV20-1 and TRBJ2-3; tentatively, D is TRBD1 or TRBD2 (5 bases each). The CDR3 extends over 15 amino acids. V lost 6 bases and J lost 1, with 17 bases in between. In germline, CDR1 is DFQATT, CDR2 SNEGSKA (reference sequence).

Worth noting for this clonotype: One base away lies a much larger clone, so this may be a sequencing read error. The chain couples TRBV27 to TRBJ2-7; D may be TRBD1 or TRBD2 (5 bases each). Per germline, CDR1 MNHEY and CDR2 SMNVEV (reference sequence). V dropped 8 bases and J dropped 6 bases, with 17 bases sitting between them. There are 13 residues in the CDR3. The CDR3 loop is CASWQVGDREQYF. The CDR3 DNA reads TGTGCCAGCTGGCAGGTGGGGGACCGCGAGCAGTACTTC.

This clonotype was detected many times. The genes are TRBV6-2 or TRBV6-3 and TRBJ1-5; 9 bases fit TRBD1. Germline CDR1 and CDR2: MNHEY and SVGEGT. V was pared by 6 bases and J by 8 bases, with 17 bases of the junction left unmatched. CDR3 length: 17 amino acids. This CDR3 reads CASSSLTGTGMVKPQHF. The DNA for the CDR3 is TGTGCCAGCAGCTCACTTACCGGGACAGGGATGGTAAAGCCCCAGCATTTT.

This clonotype was observed many times. The chain employs TRBV7-2 and TRBJ2-3; possibly TRBD2 for D (7 bases). The CDR3 length is 14 residues. Trimming removed 4 bases from V and 7 bases from J, with 15 bases in between. Germline V gene sequence: CDR1 SGHTA, CDR2 FQGNSA. CDR3 region: CASSSTGGPNTQYF. Here the CDR3 DNA reads TGTGCCAGCAGCTCTACGGGGGGCCCCAATACGCAGTATTTT.

This clonotype was seen many times. The chain links TRBV12-3 or TRBV12-4 to TRBJ2-7, with no clear D. CDR3 length equals 12 residues. V lost 3 bases to trimming and J lost 4 bases, with 7 bases between them. CDR3 sequence: CASSFGGYEQYF. For the CDR3, the DNA is TGTGCCAGCAGTTTTGGCGGTTACGAGCAGTACTTC.

At least ten counts were recorded for this clonotype. This chain uses TRBV29-1 with TRBJ1-3, with 9 bases lining up with TRBD1. The junction had 8 bases not matched to a gene; V was cut back by 4 bases and J by 4 bases. Germline values: CDR1 SQVTM, CDR2 ANQGSEA. This CDR3 has 15 amino acids. Here the CDR3 reads CSVASGTGHGNTIYF. For the CDR3, the DNA is TGCAGCGTTGCGTCCGGGACAGGGCACGGAAACACCATATATTTT.

This clonotype appeared a few times. This sequence joins TRBV6-1 and TRBJ1-6, with a weak D call TRBD1 (6 bases). Looked up from germline, CDR1 is MNHNS and CDR2 is SASEGT. This CDR3 comprises 14 residues. V was pared by 6 bases and J by 7 bases, with 13 bases between. The CDR3, as DNA: TGTGCCAGCAGCAGGGGACGGGGAAATTCACCCCTCCACTTT. Translated, it gives CASSRGRGNSPLHF.

This clonotype was recorded many times. The chain joins TRBV30 to TRBJ2-5; no reliable D call. V lost 4 bases, J lost 1 base, and 7 bases lay in between. The V gene's germline CDR1 is GTSNPN and CDR2 SVGIG (reference sequence). The CDR3 spans 12 residues. CDR3 coding DNA: TGTGCCTGGACTGCAACCCAAGAGACCCAGTACTTC. Its protein product is CAWTATQETQYF.